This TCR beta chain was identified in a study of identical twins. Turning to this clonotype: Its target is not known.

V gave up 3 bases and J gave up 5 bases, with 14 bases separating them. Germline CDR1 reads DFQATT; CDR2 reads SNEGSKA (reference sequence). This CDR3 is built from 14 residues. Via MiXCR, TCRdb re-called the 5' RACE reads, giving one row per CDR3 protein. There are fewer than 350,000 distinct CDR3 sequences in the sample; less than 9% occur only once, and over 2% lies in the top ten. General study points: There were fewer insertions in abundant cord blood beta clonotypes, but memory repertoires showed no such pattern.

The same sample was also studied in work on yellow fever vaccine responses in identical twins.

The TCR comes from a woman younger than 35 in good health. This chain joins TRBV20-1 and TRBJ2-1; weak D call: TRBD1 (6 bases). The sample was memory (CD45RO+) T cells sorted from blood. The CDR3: CSASPPRGNNEQFF. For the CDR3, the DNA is TGCAGTGCTAGCCCGCCAAGGGGGAACAATGAGCAGTTCTTC.